The 27 T cell receptor beta chains reported below all come from one sample, sequenced in a study of human T cells and chemical hapten exposure. Time point: patch test 3, about 24 weeks after DPC sensitization. Indicated treatment: therapeutic diphenylcyclopropenone sensitization with weekly scalp DPC. MiXCR, applied by TCRdb to the RACE reads, yields one record per CDR3 protein. Among more than 150,000 distinct CDR3 sequences, approximately 24% were seen once, and the ten largest hold roughly 2.5%. This specimen was whole blood, taken in connection with sensitization to the hapten diphenylcyclopropenone (DPC). The origin of the receptors is a woman in her forties with alopecia areata. Some clones in this sample may be carry-over from other donors' samples.

This clonotype has ten or more counts. V gene TRBV6-5 combines with J gene TRBJ2-7, with D possibly TRBD2 on 5 matching bases. The V and J ends lost 7 bases and 3 bases respectively, with 7 bases between them. Germline CDR1 MNHEY, CDR2 SVGAGI. The CDR3 totals 11 residues. The CDR3 nucleotides read TGTGCCAGCACAAGCGGCTACGAGCAGTACTTC. This sequence encodes CASTSGYEQYF.

This clonotype has just a few counts. The chain combines TRBV28 with TRBJ2-2; TRBD1 agrees at 9 bases. Germline CDR1 and CDR2: MDHEN and SYDVKM. V was pared by 6 bases and J by 6 bases, with 11 bases of the junction left unmatched. The CDR3 is 16 amino acids. The CDR3 bases are TGTGCCAGCAGCCCGCCGGGACAGGGCTTTGCCGGGGAGCTGTTTTTT. The encoded protein is CASSPPGQGFAGELFF.

This clonotype was seen at least ten times. The V and J genes are TRBV7-2 and TRBJ1-2; 11 bases align to TRBD1. Per the germline V gene, CDR1 is SGHTA and CDR2 is FQGNSA. The CDR3 runs to 16 residues. Trimming cost V 6 bases and J 4 bases; bases outside gene matches: 10. CDR3 nucleotide sequence: TGTGCCAGCAGACGGACAGGGGGCGAGGGGGTCTATGGCTACACCTTC. It encodes CASRRTGGEGVYGYTF.

This clonotype was seen at least ten times. V gene TRBV6-2 or TRBV6-3 combines with J gene TRBJ2-6, with no clear D. Trimming took off 6 bases at V and 0 bases at J, with 18 bases between the two ends. The CDR3 covers 18 residues. Per the germline V gene, CDR1 is MNHEY and CDR2 is SVGEGT. The CDR3 reads CASSPRVKGFSGANVLTF. The CDR3 DNA follows: TGTGCCAGCAGCCCTAGGGTCAAGGGATTCTCTGGGGCCAACGTCCTGACTTTC.

The chain employs TRBV11-2 and TRBJ2-1; D might be TRBD2 (5 bases). V shed 5 bases and J shed 9 bases, with 17 bases lying between them. The germline V gene encodes CDR1 SGHAT and CDR2 FQNNGV. The CDR3 has 14 amino acids. The CDR3 sequence is CASSLRAGVGEQFF. The CDR3 DNA reads as TGTGCCAGCAGCCTAAGAGCCGGGGTAGGTGAGCAGTTCTTC.

There are a few counts of this clonotype. This chain connects TRBV20-1 to TRBJ2-5; D not certain. Trimming cost V 3 bases and J 2 bases, with 7 bases left between them. Looked up from germline, CDR1 is DFQATT and CDR2 is SNEGSKA (reference sequence). The CDR3 consists of 12 residues. The CDR3 region is CSARFAQETQYF. CDR3 DNA sequence: TGCAGTGCTAGGTTTGCGCAAGAGACCCAGTACTTC.

The rearrangement uses TRBV6-2 or TRBV6-3 and TRBJ2-1; D is undetermined. Germline CDR1 and CDR2: MNHEY and SVGEGT. V lost 3 bases to trimming and J lost 5 bases, with 2 bases between them. This CDR3 is built from 11 residues. The CDR3 bases are TGTGCCAGCAGTTATAACAATGAGCAGTTCTTC. This sequence encodes CASSYNNEQFF.

This clonotype was counted ten times or more. V gene TRBV5-1 combines with J gene TRBJ2-4; a possible D gene is TRBD2 (5 bases). In germline, CDR1 is SGHRS, CDR2 YFSETQ. This CDR3 comprises 14 residues. Trimming cost V 0 bases and J 5 bases, with 9 bases left between them. Here the CDR3 reads CASSLADGENIQYF. Here the CDR3 DNA reads TGCGCCAGCAGCTTGGCCGACGGGGAAAACATTCAGTACTTC.

The chain links TRBV12-3 or TRBV12-4 to TRBJ1-5; D gene uncertain. Trimming pared 8 bases from V and 7 bases from J, leaving 9 bases between. The CDR3 is 11 residues long. The CDR3 nucleotides read TGTGCCAGCGGCCAGGAACAGCCCCAGCATTTT. This codes for CASGQEQPQHF.

This clonotype has ten or more counts. The V gene is TRBV9, the J gene TRBJ1-3, with no clear D. Germline V gene sequence: CDR1 SGDLS, CDR2 YYNGEE. The V and J ends lost 0 bases and 2 bases respectively, with 3 bases between them. This CDR3 has 13 amino acids. The CDR3 protein is CASSVDPGNTIYF. CDR3 DNA sequence: TGTGCCAGCAGCGTAGACCCTGGAAACACCATATATTTT.

The chain has TRBV20-1 and TRBJ1-1, with TRBD1 as a possible D gene (5 bases). V lost 1 base to trimming and J lost 4 bases, with 16 bases between them. The length of the CDR3 is 15 residues. Looked up from germline, CDR1 is DFQATT and CDR2 is SNEGSKA (reference sequence). In DNA form, the CDR3 reads TGCAGTGCTAGAGCGATGGGGCAGGGTTTCACTGAAGCTTTCTTT. This encodes CSARAMGQGFTEAFF.

CDR3 sequence (DNA): TGTGCCAGCAGTAGCCCGTGGACAGGGGGCACAGATACGCAGTATTTT. It codes for CASSSPWTGGTDTQYF. The V call is TRBV6-6, the J call TRBJ2-3; 9 nucleotides agree with TRBD1. Germline-derived CDR1 and CDR2 are MNHNY and SVGAGI (reference sequence). Trimming removed 5 bases from V and 1 base from J; junction bases left unmatched: 7. The CDR3 length is 16 residues.

This clonotype was counted only a few times. The rearrangement joins TRBV20-1 to TRBJ2-3, with 10 bases that match TRBD2. The CDR3 length is 15 residues. Germline-derived CDR1 and CDR2 are DFQATT and SNEGSKA (reference sequence). Trimming at V came to 3 bases and at J to 3 bases, leaving 6 bases not matched to a gene. The CDR3 nucleotides read TGCAGTGCTAGTTTCAGCGGGAGGGGGACAGATACGCAGTATTTT. Protein: CSASFSGRGTDTQYF.

As regards this clonotype: The CDR3 does not end in the conserved phenylalanine or tryptophan, so this is likely a read error. V gene TRBV4-1 combines with J gene TRBJ2-7, with 9 bases lining up with TRBD2. Germline loops: CDR1 MGHRA, CDR2 YSYEKL. Unmatched junction bases numbered 6, after V lost 1 base and J lost 2 bases. CDR3 length equals 16 residues. The DNA of the CDR3 is TGCGCCAGCAGCCAAGTTCGCTTAGCGGGAGCCTACGAGCAGTACCTC. This codes for CASSQVRLAGAYEQYL.

The table lists this clonotype with a few counts. V gene TRBV7-2 combines with J gene TRBJ1-5, with D unclear. The CDR3 has 13 residues. The germline CDR1 and CDR2 sequences are SGHTA and FQGNSA. The V end was cut by 5 bases, the J end by 3 bases, with 8 bases between. CDR3 nucleotides: TGTGCCAGCAGCCCCGGATACAATCAGCCCCAGCATTTT. As protein: CASSPGYNQPQHF. Combining the CDR3 with reference TRBV7-2 and TRBJ1-5 gives the whole variable domain GAGVSQSPSNKVTEKGKDVELRCDPISGHTALYWYRQSLGQGLEFLIYFQGNSAPDKSGLPSDRFSAERTGGSVSTLTIQRTQQEDSAVYLCASSPGYNQPQHFGDGTRLSIL.

The sample holds a few counts of this clonotype. The gene calls are TRBV9 and TRBJ2-5; no clear D gene. The V gene's germline CDR1 is SGDLS and CDR2 YYNGEE. The length of the CDR3 is 15 residues. V lost 0 bases, J lost 3 bases, and 12 bases lay in between. The CDR3 spells CASSVAGTAEETQYF. The CDR3 DNA reads as TGTGCCAGCAGCGTAGCTGGAACAGCCGAAGAGACCCAGTACTTC. The entire variable domain, with the rest obtained from reference TRBV9 and TRBJ2-5, is as follows: DSGVTQTPKHLITATGQRVTLRCSPRSGDLSVYWYQQSLDQGLQFLIQYYNGEERAKGNILERFSAQQFPDLHSELNLSSLELGDSALYFCASSVAGTAEETQYFGPGTRLLVL.

The table lists this clonotype with a few counts. This chain joins TRBV29-1 and TRBJ2-5; D gene uncertain. Germline V CDR1 and CDR2: SQVTM, ANQGSEA. V was clipped by 2 bases and J by 1 base, with 8 bases between them. CDR3 length: 13 amino acids. In nucleotides, the CDR3 is TGCAGCGTTGAAAAAGGGCCCCAAGAGACCCAGTACTTC. Its protein product is CSVEKGPQETQYF.

This clonotype occurred many times. The genes are TRBV27 and TRBJ1-1; D is unclear. The CDR3 spans 15 residues. Germline V lookup: CDR1 MNHEY, CDR2 SMNVEV (reference sequence). V lost 2 bases, J lost 1 base, and 11 bases lay in between. Here the CDR3 reads CASSLKGGPNTEAFF. DNA for the CDR3: TGTGCCAGCAGTTTAAAGGGCGGGCCGAACACTGAAGCTTTCTTT.

The chain employs TRBV7-2 and TRBJ1-4, with D unresolved. Germline V gene sequence: CDR1 SGHTA, CDR2 FQGNSA. The CDR3 contains 13 residues. Trimming took 5 bases from V and 3 from J, leaving 7 bases between them. The CDR3 DNA reads as TGTGCCAGCAGCGGAGGGCCTAATGAAAAACTGTTTTTT. Translating it yields CASSGGPNEKLFF.

In its sample, this clonotype was seen many times. The V gene is TRBV3-1, the J gene TRBJ2-1; 10 nucleotides line up with TRBD2. V shed 0 bases, J shed 4 bases, and the junction held 0 bases outside the gene matches. The length of the CDR3 is 15 residues. CDR1 and CDR2 (germline): LGHDT, YNNKEL (reference sequence). The CDR3: CASSQETSGYNEQFF. The CDR3 coding sequence is TGTGCCAGCAGCCAAGAGACTAGCGGGTACAATGAGCAGTTCTTC.

This clonotype turned up a few times. This chain links TRBV5-4 with TRBJ2-7; perhaps TRBD1 as D (6 bases). There are 16 residues in the CDR3. Germline V gene data show CDR1 as SGHNT and CDR2 as YYREEE (reference sequence). Deletions cut 3 bases from V and 6 bases from J, with 22 bases between. For the CDR3, the DNA is TGTGCCAGCAGCTCCTTTCCCGACAGGTCATCGAGCGAGCAGTACTTC. Translated, it gives CASSSFPDRSSSEQYF.

This clonotype was picked up many times. The J gene is TRBJ2-7, the V gene TRBV7-2; 7 positions agree with TRBD2. From germline, CDR1 is SGHTA and CDR2 FQGNSA. V shed 4 bases, J shed 5 bases, and the junction held 14 bases outside the gene matches. CDR3 length: 16 amino acids. The DNA of the CDR3 is TGTGCCAGCAGCTATTACAGGACTAGATCAAATCACGAGCAGTACTTC. It encodes CASSYYRTRSNHEQYF.

The chain combines TRBV28 with TRBJ2-2; TRBD1 or TRBD2 may be the D gene (5 bases each). CDR1 and CDR2 from the germline V gene are MDHEN and SYDVKM. The germline V and J ends were trimmed by 0 bases and 6 bases, with 11 bases remaining between them. CDR3 length: 15 residues. CDR3 sequence: CASSLWARGSGELFF. CDR3 coding DNA: TGTGCCAGCAGTTTATGGGCGAGGGGATCCGGGGAGCTGTTTTTT.

The rearrangement joins TRBV6-5 to TRBJ2-2; possibly TRBD2 for D (6 bases). Trimming shortened V by 7 bases and J by 4 bases, and 25 bases separated the two germline ends. CDR1 and CDR2 (germline): MNHEY, SVGAGI. The CDR3 consists of 18 residues. The CDR3 DNA is TGTGCCAGCACTAGAAACGCGGGCGGGGCGTCCCCCACCGGGGAGCTGTTTTTT. This gives the protein CASTRNAGGASPTGELFF.

This clonotype showed up just a few times. V gene TRBV7-8 combines with J gene TRBJ1-6; 7 nucleotides line up with TRBD1. The CDR3 contains 16 residues. Germline lookup yields CDR1 SGHVS and CDR2 FQNEAQ. With V trimmed by 4 bases and J by 7 bases, 10 bases remained unmatched. The CDR3 DNA reads TGTGCCAGCAGCTACAGGCGACAGGGCCCAAATTCACCCCTCCACTTT. This gives the protein CASSYRRQGPNSPLHF.

The chain combines TRBV12-3 or TRBV12-4 with TRBJ2-1, with D unresolved. Trimming removed 5 bases at V and 10 bases at J, with 9 bases between. The CDR3 has 11 amino acids. CDR3 loop: CASSTLREQFF. As DNA, the CDR3 is TGTGCCAGCAGTACACTCCGCGAGCAGTTCTTC.

V is TRBV20-1 and J is TRBJ2-7; 12 nucleotides line up with TRBD2. This CDR3 has 16 amino acids. CDR1 and CDR2 (germline): DFQATT, SNEGSKA (reference sequence). With 6 bases clipped from V and 4 bases from J, the junction kept 13 bases outside the gene matches. As DNA, the CDR3 is TGCAGTGCCCAGGGACTAGCGGGCGGTCAGGTGTACGAGCAGTACTTC. Translation: CSAQGLAGGQVYEQYF.